This T cell receptor (beta chain) was obtained from a study of Ad26.COV2.S vaccination and SARS-CoV-2 variants. Trimming removed 2 bases at V and 4 bases at J, with 12 bases between. CDR1 is MGHRA and CDR2 is YSYEKL in the germline V gene. The CDR3 is 15 amino acids. Treatment meaning: about 20 received Ad26.COV2.S at low or high dose, single or two shots; 5 received placebo; per-sample allocation not given. Samples analyzed were those drawn on day 63 after the first vaccine or placebo injection. Clones were read by immunoSEQ multiplex PCR, and TCRdb kept only the in-frame ones, dropping some. The sample has 300,000 to 400,000 clones, 80% to 90% seen once.

This clonotype was sampled from a person between 18 and 65 years old who received the Ad26.COV2.S COVID-19 vaccine or a placebo. Sequences were derived from peripheral blood, sampled in a trial of Ad26.COV2.S vaccine versus placebo. The V gene is TRBV4-1, the J gene TRBJ1-5; no firm D call. CDR3 region: CASSQYLAANQPQHF. DNA of the CDR3: TGCGCCAGCAGCCAATACTTGGCAGCAAATCAGCCCCAGCATTTT.